These 14 T cell receptor beta chains originate from one sample sequenced in a study of radiation and T cells in renal cell carcinoma. Profiled with immunoSEQ multiplex PCR; TCRdb holds only in-frame clones, not every one. Counted here are some 100,000 clones, 82% occurring once; the ten biggest clones make up around 6.7%. Time point of the sample: baseline pretreatment blood. Treatment indicated: 15 Gy SBRT to primary tumor, nephrectomy 4 weeks later. This specimen consisted of blood, obtained from a patient whose treatment included radiotherapy and nephrectomy. The receptors were gathered from a man in his sixties with renal cell carcinoma.

The V gene is TRBV7-9, the J gene TRBJ1-3; 9 bases match TRBD1. Trimming cost V 10 bases and J 4 bases; bases outside gene matches: 8. Germline CDR1 SEHNR, CDR2 FQNEAQ (reference sequence). The CDR3 has 14 residues. The CDR3 region is CATGSGQGGNTIYF. In DNA, the CDR3 is TGTGCCACCGGGTCGGGACAGGGAGGAAACACCATATATTTT.

Concerning this clone: An end of the junction differs from the germline gene, which may be a read error. The chain carries TRBV11-2 and TRBJ2-7; perhaps TRBD1 as D (6 bases). Per germline, CDR1 SGHAT and CDR2 FQNNGV. The CDR3 runs to 12 residues. Written as DNA, the CDR3 is TGTGCCAGCAGCTTAGTGGGGGCTCCTCTAAACTTC. Protein: CASSLVGAPLNF.

The chain links TRBV5-1 to TRBJ2-3; perhaps D is TRBD1 or TRBD2 (6 bases each). Germline-derived CDR1 and CDR2 are SGHRS and YFSETQ. Trimming took 0 bases from V and 4 from J, leaving 9 bases between them. This CDR3 is 14 amino acids long. CDR3 amino acids: CASSLEGGADTQYF. The CDR3 coding sequence is TGCGCCAGCAGCTTGGAGGGGGGCGCAGATACGCAGTATTTT.

The chain is built from TRBV7-6 and TRBJ2-5; maybe TRBD2 (6 bases). The V end lost 5 bases, the J end lost 4 bases, and 20 bases lay between the germline ends. Germline V gene lookup returns CDR1 SGHVS and CDR2 FNYEAQ. This CDR3 is 16 amino acids long. In nucleotides, the CDR3 is TGTGCCAGCAGCCGCGGGAACTTAGGGCTCGGAGAGACCCAGTACTTC. Translating it yields CASSRGNLGLGETQYF. Variable domain in full (rest from reference TRBV7-6 and TRBJ2-5): GAGVSQSPRYKVTKRGQDVALRCDPISGHVSLYWYRQALGQGPEFLTYFNYEAQQDKSGLPNDRFSAERPEGSISTLTIQRTEQRDSAMYRCASSRGNLGLGETQYFGPGTRLLVL.

The chain has TRBV11-2 and TRBJ2-3; tentatively, D is TRBD1 or TRBD2 (5 bases each). Trimming took 5 bases from V and 2 from J, leaving 17 bases between them. Germline loops: CDR1 SGHAT, CDR2 FQNNGV. The CDR3 totals 16 residues. The CDR3 is CASSIEGNGHTDTQYF. CDR3 nucleotides: TGTGCCAGCAGCATCGAGGGAAATGGACACACAGATACGCAGTATTTT.

The V and J genes are TRBV10-2 and TRBJ2-1, with 9 positions matching TRBD2. This CDR3 has 15 amino acids. V trimming: 7 bases; J trimming: 8 bases; junction bases outside the gene matches: 12. Germline V gene data show CDR1 as WSHSY and CDR2 as SAAADI. The DNA of the CDR3 is TGCGCCAGCACGGGGTGGCTAGCGGGGAGGGATGAGCAGTTCTTC. Translating it yields CASTGWLAGRDEQFF.

The chain is built from TRBV6-6 and TRBJ2-7; the D gene is possibly TRBD2 (5 bases). Trimming removed 6 bases at V and 5 bases at J, with 11 bases between. The germline CDR1 and CDR2 sequences are MNHNY and SVGAGI (reference sequence). This CDR3 is 12 amino acids long. CDR3 amino acids: CASSPAAHEQYF. The CDR3 DNA reads TGTGCCAGCAGCCCAGCGGCCCACGAGCAGTACTTC.

J is TRBJ2-3 and V is TRBV30; TRBD2 aligns across 7 bases. The CDR3 contains 14 residues. Germline CDR1 is GTSNPN and CDR2 is SVGIG (reference sequence). V gave up 3 bases and J gave up 5 bases; unmatched junction bases: 8. Here the CDR3 DNA reads TGTGCCTGGAGGTTTACGGGAGGAGGAGATACGCAGTATTTT. Translating it yields CAWRFTGGGDTQYF.

The chain uses TRBV7-8 and TRBJ1-3; 7 nucleotides agree with TRBD1. Trimming cost V 1 base and J 2 bases; bases outside gene matches: 5. The germline gives CDR1 SGHVS, CDR2 FQNEAQ. The CDR3 is 16 amino acids. The CDR3 region is CASSLGQGKTGNTIYF. CDR3 DNA sequence: TGTGCCAGCAGCTTAGGACAGGGCAAAACTGGAAACACCATATATTTT.

The chain has TRBV25-1 and TRBJ1-1; D call uncertain. Germline values: CDR1 MGHDK, CDR2 SYGVNS. The CDR3 contains 14 residues. V dropped 2 bases and J dropped 5 bases, with 12 bases sitting between them. The CDR3 loop reads CASSEPGGWTEAFF. DNA of the CDR3: TGTGCCAGCAGTGAACCGGGAGGGTGGACTGAAGCTTTCTTT.

This chain connects TRBV6-5 to TRBJ2-3; D not resolved. CDR3 length equals 13 residues. The germline gives CDR1 MNHEY, CDR2 SVGAGI. V was pared by 0 bases and J by 6 bases, with 7 bases between. CDR3 sequence: CASSYSGFDTQYF. The DNA for the CDR3 is TGTGCCAGCAGTTACTCAGGGTTTGATACGCAGTATTTT.

The genes are TRBV11-2 and TRBJ2-5; possibly TRBD1 for D (5 bases). V was pared by 6 bases and J by 2 bases, with 10 bases between. Germline V CDR1 and CDR2: SGHAT, FQNNGV. The CDR3 length is 13 residues. CDR3 residues: CASRFGAQETQYF. The CDR3 DNA follows: TGTGCCAGCAGATTTGGGGCACAAGAGACCCAGTACTTC.

This clone was counted between two and nine times. The chain's CDR3 is CASSQEGWKQGVPYEQYF. Written as DNA, the CDR3 is TGTGCCAGCAGCCAAGAGGGGTGGAAACAGGGGGTACCCTACGAGCAGTACTTC. The rearrangement links TRBV4-2 to TRBJ2-7; 8 bases map to TRBD1. V shed 0 bases and J 2 bases; nucleotides not matched to a gene: 12. This CDR3 region has 18 residues. CDR1 LGHNA and CDR2 YNFKEQ come from the germline V gene.

In its sample, this clone was seen once. This rearrangement joins TRBV19 to TRBJ2-7; 11 positions match TRBD2. Germline loops: CDR1 LNHDA, CDR2 SQIVND (reference sequence). The CDR3 has 14 amino acids. V lost 3 bases, J lost 3 bases, and 1 base stayed unmatched. The CDR3 DNA sequence: TGTGCCAGTAGTATGACTAGCGGGGACTACGAGCAGTACTTC. Residues: CASSMTSGDYEQYF.